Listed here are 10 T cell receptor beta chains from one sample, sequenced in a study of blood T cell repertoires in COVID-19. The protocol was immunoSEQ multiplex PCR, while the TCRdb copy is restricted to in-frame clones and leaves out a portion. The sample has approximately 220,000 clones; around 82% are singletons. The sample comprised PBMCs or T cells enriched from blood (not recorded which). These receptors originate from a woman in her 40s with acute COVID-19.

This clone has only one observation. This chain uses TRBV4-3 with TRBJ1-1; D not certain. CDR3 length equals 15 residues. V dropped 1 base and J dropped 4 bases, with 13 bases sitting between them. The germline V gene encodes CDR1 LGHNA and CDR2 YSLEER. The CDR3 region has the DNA TGCGCCAGCAGCCAAGTTTATCCGGGGAGCACTGAAGCTTTCTTT. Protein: CASSQVYPGSTEAFF.

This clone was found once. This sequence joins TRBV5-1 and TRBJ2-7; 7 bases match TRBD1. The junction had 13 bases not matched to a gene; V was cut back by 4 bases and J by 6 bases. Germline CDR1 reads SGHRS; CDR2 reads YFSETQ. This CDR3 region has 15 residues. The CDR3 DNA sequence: TGCGCCAGCAGCCGAAGACAGGGTCAGGCGCGCGAGCAGTACTTC. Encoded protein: CASSRRQGQAREQYF.

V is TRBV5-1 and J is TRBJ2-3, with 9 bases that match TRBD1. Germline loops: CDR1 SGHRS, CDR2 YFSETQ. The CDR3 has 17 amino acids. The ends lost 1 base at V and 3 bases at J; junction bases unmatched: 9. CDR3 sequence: CASSLQFRQGGTDTQYF. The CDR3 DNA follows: TGCGCCAGCAGCTTGCAGTTTCGACAGGGGGGGACAGATACGCAGTATTTT.

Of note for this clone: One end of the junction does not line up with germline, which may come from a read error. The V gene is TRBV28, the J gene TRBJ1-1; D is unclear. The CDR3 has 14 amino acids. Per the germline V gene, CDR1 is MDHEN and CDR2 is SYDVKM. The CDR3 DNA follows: TGTGCCAGCAGCTTATCCAGAGGGAACACTGAAGCTTTCTTT. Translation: CASSLSRGNTEAFF.

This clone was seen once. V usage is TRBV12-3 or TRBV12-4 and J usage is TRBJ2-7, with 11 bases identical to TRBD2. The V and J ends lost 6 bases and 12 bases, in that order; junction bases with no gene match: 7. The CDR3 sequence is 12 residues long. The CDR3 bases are TGTGCCAGCAGCCTCCAGACTAGCGGGGCGTACTTC. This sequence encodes CASSLQTSGAYF.

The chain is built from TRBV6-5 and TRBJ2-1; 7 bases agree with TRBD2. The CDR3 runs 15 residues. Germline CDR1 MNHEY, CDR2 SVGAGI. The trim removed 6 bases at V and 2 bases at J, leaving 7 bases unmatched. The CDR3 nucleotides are TGTGCCAGCAGCCCCGGACTAGAGGCCTACAATGAGCAGTTCTTC. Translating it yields CASSPGLEAYNEQFF.

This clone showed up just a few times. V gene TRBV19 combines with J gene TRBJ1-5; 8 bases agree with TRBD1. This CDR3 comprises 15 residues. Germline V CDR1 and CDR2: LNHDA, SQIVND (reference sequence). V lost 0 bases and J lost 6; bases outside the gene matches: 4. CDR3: CASSIDRTGGQPQHF. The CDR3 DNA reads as TGTGCCAGTAGTATAGATCGAACAGGGGGTCAGCCCCAGCATTTT.

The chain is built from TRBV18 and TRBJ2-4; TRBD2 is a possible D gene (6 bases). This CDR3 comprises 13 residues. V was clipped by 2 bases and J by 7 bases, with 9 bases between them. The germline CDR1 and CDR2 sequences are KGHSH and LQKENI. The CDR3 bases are TGTGCCAGCTCACCAGGAGGGGACAACATTCAGTACTTC. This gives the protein CASSPGGDNIQYF.

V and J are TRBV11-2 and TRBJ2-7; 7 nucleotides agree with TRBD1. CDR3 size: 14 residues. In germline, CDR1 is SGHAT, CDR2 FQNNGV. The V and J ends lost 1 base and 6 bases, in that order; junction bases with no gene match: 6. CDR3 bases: TGTGCCAGCAGCTTAGGGAGACAGGGTCTCGAGCAGTACTTC. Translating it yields CASSLGRQGLEQYF.

The CDR3 DNA reads as TGTGCCACCCACGATTTGAACAGGGGACAGAACTATGGCTACACCTTC. Protein product: CATHDLNRGQNYGYTF. This chain uses TRBV10-3 with TRBJ1-2, with 7 bases aligning to TRBD1. Losses at the gene ends were 10 bases for V and 2 bases for J; bases not matched to a gene: 16. The germline gives CDR1 ENHRY, CDR2 SYGVKD. The CDR3 is 16 amino acids.